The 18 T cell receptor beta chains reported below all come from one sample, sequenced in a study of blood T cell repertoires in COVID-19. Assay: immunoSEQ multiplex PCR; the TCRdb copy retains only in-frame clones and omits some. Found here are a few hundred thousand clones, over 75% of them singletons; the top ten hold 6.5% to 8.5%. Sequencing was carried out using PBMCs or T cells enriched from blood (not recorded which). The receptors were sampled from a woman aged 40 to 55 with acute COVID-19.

The CDR3 sequence is CASSLSFGNTIYF. CDR3 DNA sequence: TGTGCCAGCAGTTTATCGTTTGGAAACACCATATATTTT. The V gene is TRBV28, the J gene TRBJ1-3; no definite D call. Trimming pared 1 base from V and 3 bases from J, leaving 4 bases between. Germline-derived CDR1 and CDR2 are MDHEN and SYDVKM. The CDR3 runs to 13 residues.

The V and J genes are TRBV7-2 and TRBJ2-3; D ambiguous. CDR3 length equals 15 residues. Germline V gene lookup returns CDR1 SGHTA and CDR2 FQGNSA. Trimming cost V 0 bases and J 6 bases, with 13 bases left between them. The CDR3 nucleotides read TGTGCCAGCAGCTTAGCCTCGATTGACTCTGATACGCAGTATTTT. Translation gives CASSLASIDSDTQYF.

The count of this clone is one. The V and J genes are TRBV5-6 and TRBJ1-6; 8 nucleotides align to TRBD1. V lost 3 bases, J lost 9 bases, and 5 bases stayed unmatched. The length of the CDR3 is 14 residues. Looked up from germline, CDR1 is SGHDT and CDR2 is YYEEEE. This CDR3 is CASSYGQGGSPLHF. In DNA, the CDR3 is TGTGCCAGCAGCTATGGACAGGGCGGTTCACCCCTCCACTTT.

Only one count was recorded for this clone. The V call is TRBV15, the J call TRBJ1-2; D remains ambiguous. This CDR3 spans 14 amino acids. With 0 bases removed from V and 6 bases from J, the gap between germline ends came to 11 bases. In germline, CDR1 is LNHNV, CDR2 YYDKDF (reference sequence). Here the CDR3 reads CATSRDVGGNGYTF. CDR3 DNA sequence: TGTGCCACCAGCAGAGATGTGGGAGGTAATGGCTACACCTTC.

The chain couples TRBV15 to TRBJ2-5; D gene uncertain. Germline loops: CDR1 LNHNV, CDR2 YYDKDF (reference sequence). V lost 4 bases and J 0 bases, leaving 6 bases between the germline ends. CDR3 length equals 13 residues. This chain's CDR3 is CATSTRYQETQYF. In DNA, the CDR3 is TGTGCCACCAGCACCCGGTACCAAGAGACCCAGTACTTC.

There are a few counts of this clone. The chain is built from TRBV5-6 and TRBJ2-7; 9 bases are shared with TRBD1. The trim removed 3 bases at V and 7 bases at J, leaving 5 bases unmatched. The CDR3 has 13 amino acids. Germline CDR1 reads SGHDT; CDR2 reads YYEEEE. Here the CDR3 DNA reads TGTGCCAGCAGCTCGACAGGGGGGCGGGAGCAGTACTTC. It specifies CASSSTGGREQYF.

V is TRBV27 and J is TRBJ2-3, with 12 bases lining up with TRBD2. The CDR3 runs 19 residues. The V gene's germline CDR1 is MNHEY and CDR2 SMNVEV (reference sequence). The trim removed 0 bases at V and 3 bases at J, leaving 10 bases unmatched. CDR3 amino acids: CASSLSRLAGASWTDTQYF. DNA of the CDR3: TGTGCCAGCAGTTTATCGCGACTAGCGGGAGCAAGTTGGACAGATACGCAGTATTTT.

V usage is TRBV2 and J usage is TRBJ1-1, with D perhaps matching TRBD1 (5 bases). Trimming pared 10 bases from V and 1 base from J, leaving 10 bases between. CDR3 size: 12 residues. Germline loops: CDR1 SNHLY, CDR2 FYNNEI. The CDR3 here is CATPQGNTEAFF. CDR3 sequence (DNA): TGTGCCACCCCGCAGGGGAACACTGAAGCTTTCTTT.

The CDR3 loop is CASSFPGTSGSWSYNEQFF. The CDR3 region has the DNA TGTGCCAGCAGCTTTCCCGGGACTAGCGGGAGTTGGTCCTACAATGAGCAGTTCTTC. This sequence joins TRBV7-9 and TRBJ2-1, with 14 bases identical to TRBD2. There are 19 residues in the CDR3. V lost 3 bases to trimming and J lost 1 base; unmatched junction nucleotides: 8. Germline values: CDR1 SEHNR, CDR2 FQNEAQ (reference sequence).

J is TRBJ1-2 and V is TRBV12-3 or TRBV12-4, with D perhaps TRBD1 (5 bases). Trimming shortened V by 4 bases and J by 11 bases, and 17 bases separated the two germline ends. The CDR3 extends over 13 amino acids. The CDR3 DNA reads TGTGCCAGCAGTTCATTTCAGGGAAGGGGTTACACCTTC. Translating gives CASSSFQGRGYTF.

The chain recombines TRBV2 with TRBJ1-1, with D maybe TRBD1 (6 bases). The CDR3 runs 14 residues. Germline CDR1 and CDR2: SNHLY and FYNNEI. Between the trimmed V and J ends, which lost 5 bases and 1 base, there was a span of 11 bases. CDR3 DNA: TGTGCCAGCAGTTGGGGACAATCGAACACTGAAGCTTTCTTT. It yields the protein CASSWGQSNTEAFF.

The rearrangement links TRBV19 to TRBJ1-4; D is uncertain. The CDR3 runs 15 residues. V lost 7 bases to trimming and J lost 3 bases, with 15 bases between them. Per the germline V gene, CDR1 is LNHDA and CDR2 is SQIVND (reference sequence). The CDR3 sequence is CASMTPTKANEKLFF. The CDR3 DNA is TGTGCCAGTATGACACCGACGAAGGCTAATGAAAAACTGTTTTTT. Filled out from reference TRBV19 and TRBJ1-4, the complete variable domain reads DGGITQSPKYLFRKEGQNVTLSCEQNLNHDAMYWYRQDPGQGLRLIYYSQIVNDFQKGDIAEGYSVSREKKESFPLTVTSAQKNPTAFYLCASMTPTKANEKLFFGSGTQLSVL.

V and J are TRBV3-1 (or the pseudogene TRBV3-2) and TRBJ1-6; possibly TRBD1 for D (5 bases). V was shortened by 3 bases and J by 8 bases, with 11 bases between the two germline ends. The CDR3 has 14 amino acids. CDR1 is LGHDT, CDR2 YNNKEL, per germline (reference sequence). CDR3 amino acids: CASSQTALDSPLHF. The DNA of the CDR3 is TGTGCCAGCAGCCAGACAGCCTTGGATTCACCCCTCCACTTT.

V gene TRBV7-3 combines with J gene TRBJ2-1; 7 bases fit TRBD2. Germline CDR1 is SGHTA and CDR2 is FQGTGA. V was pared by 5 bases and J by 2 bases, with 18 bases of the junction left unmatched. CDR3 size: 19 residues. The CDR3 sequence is CASSLGVKTSSFTYNEQFF. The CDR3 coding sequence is TGTGCCAGCAGCCTGGGGGTAAAGACTAGCTCCTTTACCTACAATGAGCAGTTCTTC.

In nucleotides, the CDR3 is TGTGCCAGCAGTACGACAGGGCCAGATACGCAGTATTTT. It yields the protein CASSTTGPDTQYF. The rearrangement links TRBV6-2 or TRBV6-3 to TRBJ2-3; TRBD1 matches 7 bases. The germline V gene encodes CDR1 MNHEY and CDR2 SVGEGT. The J segment lost 4 bases and the V segment lost 5 bases, leaving 3 bases of the junction unmatched. The CDR3 sequence is 13 residues long.

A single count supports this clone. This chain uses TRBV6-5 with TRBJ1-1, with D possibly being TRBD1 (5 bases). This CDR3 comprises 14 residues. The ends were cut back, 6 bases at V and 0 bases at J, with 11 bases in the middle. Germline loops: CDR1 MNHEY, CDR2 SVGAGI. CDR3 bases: TGTGCCAGCAGACCTCGGGGGTTGAACACTGAAGCTTTCTTT. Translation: CASRPRGLNTEAFF.

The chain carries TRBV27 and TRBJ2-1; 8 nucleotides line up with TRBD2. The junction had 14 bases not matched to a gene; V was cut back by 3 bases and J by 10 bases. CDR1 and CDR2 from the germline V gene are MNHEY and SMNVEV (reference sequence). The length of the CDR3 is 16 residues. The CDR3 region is CASSLPPGGAGVEQFF. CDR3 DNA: TGTGCCAGCAGTTTGCCACCTGGCGGAGCGGGAGTCGAGCAGTTCTTC.

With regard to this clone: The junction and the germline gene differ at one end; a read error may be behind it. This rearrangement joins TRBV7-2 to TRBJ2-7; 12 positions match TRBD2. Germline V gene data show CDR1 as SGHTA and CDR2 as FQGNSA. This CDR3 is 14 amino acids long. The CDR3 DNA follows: TGTGCCAGCAGCCTAGCGGGAGGGGCCTACGAGCAGTACTTC. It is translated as CASSLAGGAYEQYF.